The 25 T cell receptor beta chains reported below all come from one sample, sequenced in a study of T cell changes during pregnancy in multiple sclerosis (dated by TCRdb to the late 2010s). The library came from the immunoSEQ multiplex PCR assay. TCRdb holds this immuneACCESS table with in-frame rearrangements only. Some clones are missing; in checked studies, unresolved V genes explain under half, and the rest has no known cause. The sample contains around 21,000 clones, 88% of them found a single time. Under 9% of the sample lies in the top ten. The specimen was CD8+ T cells from peripheral blood mononuclear cells, collected in the third trimester of pregnancy. These receptors were collected from a female donor in good health, enrolled as a control in a pregnancy study.

The chain has TRBV6-1 and TRBJ2-7, with 12 bases lining up with TRBD2. The germline V gene encodes CDR1 MNHNS and CDR2 SASEGT. V shed 5 bases, J shed 2 bases, and the junction held 4 bases outside the gene matches. The CDR3 loop spans 15 amino acids. CDR3 bases: TGTGCCAGCAGTCCCGCTAGCGGGGGGGCCTACGAGCAGTACTTC. Translated, it gives CASSPASGGAYEQYF.

This rearrangement joins TRBV9 to TRBJ1-1; D is undetermined. The length of the CDR3 is 15 residues. Germline V gives CDR1 SGDLS, CDR2 YYNGEE. V lost 3 bases and J 0 bases, leaving 12 bases between the germline ends. The CDR3 spells CASSAAPGLNTEAFF. CDR3 nucleotide sequence: TGTGCCAGCAGCGCCGCCCCAGGCCTGAACACTGAAGCTTTCTTT.

V gene TRBV7-6 combines with J gene TRBJ2-5, with 8 bases aligning to TRBD2. There are 15 residues in the CDR3. Germline V gene data show CDR1 as SGHVS and CDR2 as FNYEAQ. V dropped 5 bases and J dropped 1; count of bases not matched to a gene: 6. CDR3 DNA sequence: TGTGCCAGCAGCGCCGAGACTAGCGCCCAAGAGACCCAGTACTTC. This translates into CASSAETSAQETQYF.

The chain has TRBV19 and TRBJ2-6; D not certain. The ends were cut back, 6 bases at V and 0 bases at J, with 9 bases in the middle. The CDR3 runs 15 residues. Per germline, CDR1 LNHDA and CDR2 SQIVND (reference sequence). CDR3 DNA: TGTGCCAGTAGCGCAGGCCTCTCTGGGGCCAACGTCCTGACTTTC. It encodes CASSAGLSGANVLTF.

In its sample, this clone was seen once. The J gene is TRBJ2-7, the V gene TRBV10-3, with D perhaps TRBD2 (5 bases). V lost 10 bases, J lost 3 bases, and 16 bases lay in between. The CDR3 has 13 amino acids. The germline CDR1 and CDR2 sequences are ENHRY and SYGVKD. The CDR3, as DNA: TGTGCCACCGTAGGACTGTCGATCTACGAGCAGTACTTC. This codes for CATVGLSIYEQYF.

V usage is TRBV6-5 and J usage is TRBJ2-1, with TRBD2 identical over 9 bases. Germline V lookup: CDR1 MNHEY, CDR2 SVGAGI. The V gene end was trimmed by 3 bases and the J gene end by 8 bases; junction bases not matched to a gene: 5. The CDR3 totals 14 residues. This chain's CDR3 is CASSYGGLAYEQFF. Here the CDR3 DNA reads TGTGCCAGCAGTTATGGGGGACTAGCCTATGAGCAGTTCTTC.

The chain recombines TRBV2 with TRBJ1-3, with D perhaps TRBD1 (5 bases). Per germline, CDR1 SNHLY and CDR2 FYNNEI. The CDR3 length is 15 residues. V lost 6 bases and J 1 base, leaving 13 bases between the germline ends. CDR3 DNA: TGTGCCAGCAGGGGGTTTCAGGGATCTGGAAACACCATATATTTT. Translated: CASRGFQGSGNTIYF. Using reference TRBV2 and TRBJ1-3 for the parts outside the CDR3, the full variable domain is EPEVTQTPSHQVTQMGQEVILRCVPISNHLYFYWYRQILGQKVEFLVSFYNNEISEKSEIFDDQFSVERPDGSNFTLKIRSTKLEDSAMYFCASRGFQGSGNTIYFGEGSWLTVV.

This clone was counted between two and nine times. The chain couples TRBV4-1 to TRBJ1-2; unclear D gene. V lost 1 base and J lost 8, with 14 bases in between. The germline CDR1 and CDR2 sequences are MGHRA and YSYEKL. CDR3 length equals 14 residues. The CDR3 bases are TGCGCCAGCAGCCAAGTCGCAGGCTCGCTCGGCTACACCTTC. The encoded protein is CASSQVAGSLGYTF.

This clone was picked up one time. The J gene is TRBJ2-7, the V gene TRBV28; D is undetermined. Deletions cut 5 bases from V and 0 bases from J, with 5 bases between. CDR1 is MDHEN, CDR2 SYDVKM, per germline. The CDR3 is 12 residues long. CDR3 sequence: CASSPYSYEQYF. The CDR3 DNA reads TGTGCCAGCAGTCCCTACTCCTACGAGCAGTACTTC.

The rearrangement uses TRBV4-2 and TRBJ1-1; the D gene is possibly TRBD1 (6 bases). This CDR3 comprises 18 residues. Between the trimmed V and J ends, which lost 3 bases and 3 bases, there was a span of 23 bases. Germline V gene sequence: CDR1 LGHNA, CDR2 YNFKEQ. The chain's CDR3 is CASSQNNRAAKGDTEAFF. Here the CDR3 DNA reads TGTGCCAGCAGCCAGAATAACCGGGCCGCAAAGGGGGACACTGAAGCTTTCTTT.

This chain uses TRBV6-1 with TRBJ1-2, with a weak D call TRBD1 (5 bases). From germline, CDR1 is MNHNS and CDR2 SASEGT. The length of the CDR3 is 14 residues. V was clipped by 3 bases and J by 7 bases, with 15 bases between them. DNA for the CDR3: TGTGCCAGCAGTGATGGGGGAGGGGCTCGTGGCTACACCTTC. Its translation: CASSDGGGARGYTF.

The chain joins TRBV7-9 to TRBJ2-7, with 13 bases that match TRBD2. V lost 5 bases to trimming and J lost 6 bases; unmatched junction nucleotides: 4. Germline V CDR1 and CDR2: SEHNR, FQNEAQ (reference sequence). The CDR3 runs 14 residues. The CDR3 coding sequence is TGTGCCAGCAGCCCAGGGACTAGCGGGACCGAGCAGTACTTC. Translation: CASSPGTSGTEQYF.

The rearrangement joins TRBV10-3 to TRBJ2-7, with D perhaps matching TRBD2 (5 bases). CDR1 ENHRY and CDR2 SYGVKD come from the germline V gene. This CDR3 spans 16 amino acids. Trimming pared 2 bases from V and 6 bases from J, leaving 20 bases between. The CDR3 protein is CAISEPMRDPISEQYF. CDR3 coding DNA: TGTGCCATCAGTGAGCCAATGAGGGATCCCATATCCGAGCAGTACTTC.

J is TRBJ2-1 and V is TRBV27; D possibly corresponds to TRBD2 (6 bases). This CDR3 comprises 13 residues. Trimming stripped 6 bases from V and 8 bases from J, with 14 bases between. Per germline, CDR1 MNHEY and CDR2 SMNVEV (reference sequence). In DNA form, the CDR3 reads TGTGCCAGCAGGGCGATTACGGGGGATGAGCAGTTCTTC. It yields the protein CASRAITGDEQFF.

The rearrangement uses TRBV5-6 and TRBJ1-4; the match to TRBD1 covers 8 bases. This CDR3 has 16 amino acids. Germline lookup yields CDR1 SGHDT and CDR2 YYEEEE. J was trimmed by 7 bases and V by 4 bases; bases with no gene match: 12. CDR3 region: CASSTGTGPLGEKLFF. The CDR3 region has the DNA TGTGCCAGCAGCACCGGGACAGGACCACTTGGTGAAAAACTGTTTTTT.

This chain uses TRBV11-2 with TRBJ2-7; 13 bases are shared with TRBD2. From germline, CDR1 is SGHAT and CDR2 FQNNGV. J gave up 6 bases and V 5 bases, and 10 bases lay outside the gene matches. The length of the CDR3 is 16 residues. CDR3 nucleotides: TGTGCCAGCAGCCTAACTAGCGGGGGGGCCCCGGGCGAGCAGTACTTC. Amino acid sequence: CASSLTSGGAPGEQYF.

The chain joins TRBV19 to TRBJ2-7; 12 bases line up with TRBD2. The CDR3 totals 15 residues. Germline lookup yields CDR1 LNHDA and CDR2 SQIVND (reference sequence). The junction had 6 bases not matched to a gene; V was cut back by 2 bases and J by 7 bases. CDR3: CASSILAGGIVEQYF. The DNA of the CDR3 is TGTGCCAGTAGTATACTAGCGGGGGGGATTGTGGAGCAGTACTTC.

This clone is medium-sized in the sample. J is TRBJ2-1 and V is TRBV7-3; TRBD1 is a possible D gene (6 bases). The V gene's germline CDR1 is SGHTA and CDR2 FQGTGA. V lost 5 bases to trimming and J lost 6 bases, with 17 bases between them. The length of the CDR3 is 15 residues. The CDR3 nucleotides are TGTGCCAGCAGCCCACAGGCAGGGGTCTTCAATGAGCAGTTCTTC. This translates into CASSPQAGVFNEQFF.

V is TRBV7-9 and J is TRBJ1-1, with a weak D call TRBD1 (5 bases). The CDR3 is 14 amino acids. Germline CDR1 is SEHNR and CDR2 is FQNEAQ (reference sequence). V shed 2 bases and J shed 3 bases, with 10 bases lying between them. The CDR3 DNA reads TGTGCCAGCAGCTTATTGCAGGGATACACTGAAGCTTTCTTT. This sequence encodes CASSLLQGYTEAFF.

V usage is TRBV27 and J usage is TRBJ2-3, with D possibly matching TRBD2 (7 bases). The V and J ends lost 3 bases and 9 bases respectively, with 19 bases between them. CDR1 and CDR2 from the germline V gene are MNHEY and SMNVEV (reference sequence). The CDR3 runs to 15 residues. The CDR3 DNA reads as TGTGCCAGCAGTTTTTCCCGCTCGGGGGGCGTCACGCAGTATTTT. This sequence encodes CASSFSRSGGVTQYF.

This chain joins TRBV4-3 and TRBJ1-1; 8 bases are shared with TRBD1. CDR1 and CDR2 from the germline V gene are LGHNA and YSLEER. CDR3 length: 13 residues. After removal of 5 bases from V and 3 bases from J, the junction contained 2 bases not matched to a gene. The chain's CDR3 is CASSYRGDTEAFF. The CDR3 bases are TGCGCCAGCAGCTACAGGGGGGACACTGAAGCTTTCTTT.

This clone was counted only a few times. This chain uses TRBV4-1 with TRBJ2-7, with 7 bases matching TRBD2. The CDR3 runs to 15 residues. Germline CDR1 and CDR2: MGHRA and YSYEKL. The J segment lost 0 bases and the V segment lost 1 base, leaving 3 bases of the junction unmatched. CDR3 nucleotides: TGCGCCAGCAGCCAAGTTGGGGGGGGCTCCTACGAGCAGTACTTC. Its translation is CASSQVGGGSYEQYF.

This rearrangement joins TRBV11-3 to TRBJ2-1; 8 positions match TRBD2. Trimming removed 5 bases from V and 7 bases from J; junction bases left unmatched: 13. The CDR3 loop spans 16 amino acids. CDR1 SGHNT and CDR2 YENEEA come from the germline V gene. As DNA, the CDR3 is TGTGCCAGCAGCCCCGACCAACGGGGGGGCTTAAATGAGCAGTTCTTC. It codes for CASSPDQRGGLNEQFF. Using reference TRBV11-3 and TRBJ2-1 for the parts outside the CDR3, the full variable domain is EAGVVQSPRYKIIEKKQPVAFWCNPISGHNTLYWYLQNLGQGPELLIRYENEEAVDDSQLPKDRFSAERLKGVDSTLKIQPAELGDSAVYLCASSPDQRGGLNEQFFGPGTRLTVL.

This clone was observed once. The V call is TRBV10-2, the J call TRBJ1-1; D gene unclear. Trimming removed 0 bases at V and 8 bases at J, with 7 bases between. This CDR3 region has 12 residues. Germline assignment: CDR1 WSHSY and CDR2 SAAADI. In DNA, the CDR3 is TGCGCCAGCAGTGAGTCGGGAGCAGAAGCTTTCTTT. Encoded protein: CASSESGAEAFF.

The V gene is TRBV6-4, the J gene TRBJ2-3; no definite D call. Germline-derived CDR1 and CDR2 are MRHNA and SNTAGT. The CDR3 loop spans 14 amino acids. Trimming took off 3 bases at V and 0 bases at J, with 7 bases between the two ends. The CDR3 spells CASSESPSTDTQYF. The CDR3 DNA reads as TGTGCCAGCAGTGAAAGCCCTAGCACAGATACGCAGTATTTT.